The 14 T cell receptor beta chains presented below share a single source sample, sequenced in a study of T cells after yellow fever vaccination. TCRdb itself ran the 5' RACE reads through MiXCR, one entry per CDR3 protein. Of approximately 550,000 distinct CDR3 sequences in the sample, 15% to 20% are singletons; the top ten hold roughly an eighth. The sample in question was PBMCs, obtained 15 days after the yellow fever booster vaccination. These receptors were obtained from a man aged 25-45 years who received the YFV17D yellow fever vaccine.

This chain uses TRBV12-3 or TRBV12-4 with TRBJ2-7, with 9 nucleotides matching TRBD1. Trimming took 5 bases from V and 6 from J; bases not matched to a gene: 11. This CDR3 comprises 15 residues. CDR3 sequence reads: CASSLPGQGEREQYF. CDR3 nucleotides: TGTGCCAGCAGTCTTCCGGGACAGGGCGAGCGCGAGCAGTACTTC.

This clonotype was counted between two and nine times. The CDR3 spells CASRITSGTYEQYF. CDR3 DNA sequence: TGTGCCAGCAGAATTACTAGCGGAACGTACGAGCAGTACTTC. This chain links TRBV12-3 or TRBV12-4 with TRBJ2-7; 8 positions match TRBD2. The CDR3 runs to 14 residues. The J segment lost 4 bases and the V segment lost 6 bases, leaving 8 bases of the junction unmatched.

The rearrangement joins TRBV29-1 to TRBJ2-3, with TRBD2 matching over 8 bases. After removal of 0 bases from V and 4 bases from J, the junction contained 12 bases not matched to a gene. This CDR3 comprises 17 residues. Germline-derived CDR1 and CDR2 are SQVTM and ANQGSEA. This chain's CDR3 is CSVEDPLREVNSDTQYF. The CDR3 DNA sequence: TGCAGCGTTGAAGATCCCCTGCGGGAGGTCAACTCAGATACGCAGTATTTT.

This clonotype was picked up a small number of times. The CDR3 DNA reads as TGTGCCAGCAGCTTGTTAAAGACCCAGTACTTC. Protein sequence: CASSLLKTQYF. V and J are TRBV7-2 and TRBJ2-5, with D unresolved. Germline lookup yields CDR1 SGHTA and CDR2 FQGNSA. Deletions cut 3 bases from V and 6 bases from J, with 5 bases between. The CDR3 sequence is 11 residues long.

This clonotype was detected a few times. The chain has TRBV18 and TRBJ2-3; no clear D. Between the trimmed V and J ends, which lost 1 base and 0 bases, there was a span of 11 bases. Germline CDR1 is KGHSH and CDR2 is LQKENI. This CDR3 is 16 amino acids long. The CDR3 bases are TGTGCCAGCTCACCACTTAAGCTTTCTAGCACAGATACGCAGTATTTT. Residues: CASSPLKLSSTDTQYF.

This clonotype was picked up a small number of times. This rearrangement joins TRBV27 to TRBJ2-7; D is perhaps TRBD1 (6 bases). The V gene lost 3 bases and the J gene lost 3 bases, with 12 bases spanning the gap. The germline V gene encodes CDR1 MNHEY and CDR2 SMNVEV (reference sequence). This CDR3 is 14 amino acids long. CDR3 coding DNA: TGTGCCAGCAGTTTTACAGGGTTGAACTACGAGCAGTACTTC. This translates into CASSFTGLNYEQYF.

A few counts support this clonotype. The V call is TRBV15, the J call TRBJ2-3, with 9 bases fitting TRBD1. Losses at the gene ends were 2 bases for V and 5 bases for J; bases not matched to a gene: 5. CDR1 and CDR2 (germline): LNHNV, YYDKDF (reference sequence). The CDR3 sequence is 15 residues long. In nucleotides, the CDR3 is TGTGCCACCAGCAGACCCCGGGACAGGGAAGATACGCAGTATTTT. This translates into CATSRPRDREDTQYF.

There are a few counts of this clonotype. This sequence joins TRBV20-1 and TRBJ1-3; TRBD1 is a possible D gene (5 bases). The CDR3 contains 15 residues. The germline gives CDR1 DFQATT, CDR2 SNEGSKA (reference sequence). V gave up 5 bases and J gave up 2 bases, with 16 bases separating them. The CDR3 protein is CSAGGGVGAGNTIYF. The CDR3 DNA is TGCAGTGCTGGTGGGGGGGTGGGGGCTGGAAACACCATATATTTT.

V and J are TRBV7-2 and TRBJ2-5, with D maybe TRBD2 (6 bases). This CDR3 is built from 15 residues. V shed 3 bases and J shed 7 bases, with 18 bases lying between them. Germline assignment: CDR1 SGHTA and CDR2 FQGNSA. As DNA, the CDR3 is TGTGCCAGCAGCTTTAGGACTACTGGGTACGGGACCCAGTACTTC. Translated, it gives CASSFRTTGYGTQYF.

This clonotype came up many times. The CDR3: CSVSGGSYNEQFF. In DNA form, the CDR3 reads TGCAGCGTTTCAGGGGGCTCCTACAATGAGCAGTTCTTC. The chain joins TRBV29-1 to TRBJ2-1; 7 bases are shared with TRBD1. The CDR3 is 13 residues long. Germline trimming cut 5 bases from V and 0 bases from J; bases unmatched to any gene: 1. CDR1 and CDR2 (germline): SQVTM, ANQGSEA.

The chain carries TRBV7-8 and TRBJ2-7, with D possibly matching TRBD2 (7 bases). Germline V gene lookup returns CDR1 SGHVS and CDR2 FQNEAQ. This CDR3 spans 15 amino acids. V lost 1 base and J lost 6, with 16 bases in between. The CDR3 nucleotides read TGTGCCAGCAGCTTAGTTTCCCCGGGGGGCGGCGAGCAGTACTTC. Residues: CASSLVSPGGGEQYF.

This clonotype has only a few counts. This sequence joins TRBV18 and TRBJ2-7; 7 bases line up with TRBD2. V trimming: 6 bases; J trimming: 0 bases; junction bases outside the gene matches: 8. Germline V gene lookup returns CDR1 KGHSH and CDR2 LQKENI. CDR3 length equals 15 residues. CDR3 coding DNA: TGTGCCAGCTCCTCCATGGGGGGGAACTCCTACGAGCAGTACTTC. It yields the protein CASSSMGGNSYEQYF.

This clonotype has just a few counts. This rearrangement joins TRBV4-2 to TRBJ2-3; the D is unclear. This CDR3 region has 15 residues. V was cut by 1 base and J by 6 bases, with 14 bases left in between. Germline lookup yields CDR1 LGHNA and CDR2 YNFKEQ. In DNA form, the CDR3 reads TGTGCCAGCAGCCAAGTTGGCCCTTTGGGTGATACGCAGTATTTT. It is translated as CASSQVGPLGDTQYF.

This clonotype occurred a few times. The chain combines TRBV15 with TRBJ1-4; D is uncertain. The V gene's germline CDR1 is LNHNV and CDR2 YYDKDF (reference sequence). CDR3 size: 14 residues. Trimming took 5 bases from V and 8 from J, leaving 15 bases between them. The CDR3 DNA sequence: TGTGCCACCAGCTCTACCGACATGGGCGAAAAACTGTTTTTT. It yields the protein CATSSTDMGEKLFF.